This paragraph covers one T cell receptor beta chain sequence. The sample originates from a study of cytomegalovirus exposure and HLA in healthy donors. The CDR3 extends over 16 amino acids. The V segment lost 5 bases and the J segment 7 bases; nucleotides outside the gene matches: 12. Germline CDR1 and CDR2: SGHRS and YFSETQ. Data came from immunoSEQ multiplex PCR; TCRdb stores just in-frame clones and leaves some out. The repertoire includes some 100,000 clones, roughly 88% of them detected once, and about 1.8% sits in the top ten. The chain links TRBV5-1 to TRBJ1-4, with TRBD1 matching over 9 bases. The sequenced sample consisted of PBMCs. The receptor comes from a man between 18 and 35 years old in good health and CMV-seronegative. The CDR3 nucleotides read TGCGCCAGCAGTCAAAAGCTCCCGGGACAGGGTGAAAAACTGTTTTTT. Protein product: CASSQKLPGQGEKLFF.